This T cell receptor (beta chain) was observed in a study of T cell changes during pregnancy in multiple sclerosis. The germline V and J ends were trimmed by 2 bases and 7 bases, with 6 bases remaining between them. The CDR3 is 12 amino acids. Germline V gives CDR1 MNHNY, CDR2 SVGAGI (reference sequence). Sequencing was performed with immunoSEQ multiplex PCR; in TCRdb, only in-frame clones are kept and a portion is missing. The profile shows approximately 44,000 clones, approximately 90% of them singletons. The sequenced sample was CD4+ T cells from peripheral blood mononuclear cells, obtained before pregnancy. This clonotype originated in a female donor with multiple sclerosis, enrolled in a pregnancy study. This rearrangement joins TRBV6-6 to TRBJ2-1; the D is unclear. The CDR3: CASSYVENEQFF. CDR3 nucleotide sequence: TGTGCCAGCAGTTACGTGGAGAATGAGCAGTTCTTC.